The 8 T cell receptor beta chains presented below share a single source sample, sequenced in a study of a mutant IDH1 vaccine in newly diagnosed glioma (dated by TCRdb to about 2021). The meaning of the sample's time point label: week 11, during vaccination. A 20-mer mutant IDH1 peptide at 300 micrograms in Montanide made up each vaccine dose, which was injected subcutaneously together with topical imiquimod. Which antigens these TCRs recognize remains unknown. Receptors were amplified or captured by the immunoSEQ multiplex PCR assay. What TCRdb holds here is the immuneACCESS table cut down to in-frame rearrangements. Part of the clones is not present; checked against another copy, under half of the missing clones reflect an unresolved V gene, and the others are unexplained. The sample data list around 100,000 clones, and 85% to 90% of these were observed just once. Around 0.6% of the sample goes to the ten largest clones.

Sequencing used PBMCs, obtained from a glioma patient whose treatment included an IDH1 peptide vaccine. Receptors originate from a woman aged 45-65 years with glioma.

V usage is TRBV5-8 and J usage is TRBJ2-7; maybe TRBD1 (5 bases). Germline V CDR1 and CDR2: SGHTS, YDEGEE. V was trimmed by 4 bases and J by 3 bases, leaving 17 bases between them. The CDR3 contains 15 residues. This CDR3 is CASSLGQNRNYEQYF. CDR3 coding DNA: TGTGCCAGCAGCCTGGGGCAGAATCGCAACTACGAGCAGTACTTC.

The gene calls are TRBV4-1 and TRBJ2-1; maybe TRBD1 (6 bases). CDR1 is MGHRA and CDR2 is YSYEKL in the germline V gene. The V end was cut by 1 base, the J end by 9 bases, with 16 bases between. CDR3 length equals 15 residues. The CDR3 nucleotides are TGCGCCAGCAGCCAAGTCAGGGACATACGGACTGAGCAGTTCTTC. Amino acid sequence: CASSQVRDIRTEQFF.

This clone was observed a single time. The V call is TRBV5-1, the J call TRBJ2-7; tentative D call: TRBD2 (5 bases). The CDR3 runs to 13 residues. Germline assignment: CDR1 SGHRS and CDR2 YFSETQ. The V end was cut by 2 bases, the J end by 4 bases, with 10 bases between. Here the CDR3 reads CASSFSGGYEQYF. Here the CDR3 DNA reads TGCGCCAGCAGCTTTTCAGGCGGGTACGAGCAGTACTTC.

This rearrangement joins TRBV28 to TRBJ2-7; D might be TRBD2 (5 bases). V was pared by 6 bases and J by 1 base, with 16 bases between. The germline gives CDR1 MDHEN, CDR2 SYDVKM. The CDR3 contains 15 residues. The CDR3 bases are TGTGCCAGCAGCCCCCGGGGTGGACCTTCCTACGAGCAGTACTTC. Encoded protein: CASSPRGGPSYEQYF.

The chain couples TRBV18 to TRBJ2-3, with 8 bases fitting TRBD2. Germline V gene data show CDR1 as KGHSH and CDR2 as LQKENI. With 3 bases clipped from V and 2 bases from J, the junction kept 10 bases outside the gene matches. CDR3 size: 17 residues. This CDR3 reads CASSPRTSGGHTDTQYF. The CDR3 coding sequence is TGTGCCAGCTCACCTCGAACTAGCGGAGGGCACACAGATACGCAGTATTTT.

This clone has more than one count but fewer than ten. The rearrangement links TRBV6-4 to TRBJ1-1, with D unresolved. The V gene's germline CDR1 is MRHNA and CDR2 SNTAGT. CDR3 length equals 16 residues. The V gene lost 4 bases and the J gene lost 0 bases, with 15 bases spanning the gap. The CDR3 region has the DNA TGTGCCAGCAGTGCACCGACGACACCCATGAACACTGAAGCTTTCTTT. Residues: CASSAPTTPMNTEAFF.

The rearrangement joins TRBV28 to TRBJ1-1; D remains unclear. Germline CDR1 MDHEN, CDR2 SYDVKM. V gave up 7 bases and J gave up 0 bases, with 6 bases separating them. The CDR3 is 12 amino acids. The CDR3 region has the DNA TGTGCCAGCAAACAGTTGAACACTGAAGCTTTCTTT. Translated, it gives CASKQLNTEAFF.

The V gene is TRBV19, the J gene TRBJ2-1, with TRBD1 identical over 9 bases. V shed 7 bases, J shed 1 base, and the junction held 11 bases outside the gene matches. Per germline, CDR1 LNHDA and CDR2 SQIVND (reference sequence). This CDR3 spans 17 amino acids. The CDR3 protein is CASNTARTGESYNEQFF. CDR3 DNA: TGTGCCAGTAATACGGCCAGGACAGGGGAATCCTACAATGAGCAGTTCTTC.